One sample yielded the 19 T cell receptor beta chains listed below, sequenced in a study of graft-versus-host responses after intestinal transplantation. This table comes from immunoSEQ multiplex PCR, and its TCRdb copy is limited to in-frame clones, with some not included. This sample has 10,000 to 15,000 clones, with approximately 84% found just once. Specimen: PBMCs, collected about 300 days after intestinal transplant. These receptors were collected from a human patient who received an intestinal transplant, so some T cells may come from the graft donor.

The rearrangement uses TRBV9 and TRBJ2-2; D not resolved. CDR1 SGDLS and CDR2 YYNGEE come from the germline V gene. The V gene lost 0 bases and the J gene lost 1 base, with 7 bases spanning the gap. The CDR3 is 15 residues long. The CDR3 region is CASSVGSGNTGELFF. CDR3 DNA: TGTGCCAGCAGCGTAGGGTCAGGGAACACCGGGGAGCTGTTTTTT.

This clone was detected a few times. The chain is built from TRBV5-1 and TRBJ2-7, with 8 bases identical to TRBD1. Germline CDR1 and CDR2: SGHRS and YFSETQ. After removal of 4 bases from V and 2 bases from J, the junction contained 5 bases not matched to a gene. The CDR3 spans 14 residues. In DNA form, the CDR3 reads TGCGCCAGCAGCCGCGGGACAGGCGCCTACGAGCAGTACTTC. Amino acids: CASSRGTGAYEQYF. Drawing the rest from reference TRBV5-1 and TRBJ2-7, the complete variable domain is KAGVTQTPRYLIKTRGQQVTLSCSPISGHRSVSWYQQTPGQGLQFLFEYFSETQRNKGNFPGRFSGRQFSNSRSEMNVSTLELGDSALYLCASSRGTGAYEQYFGPGTRLTVT.

J is TRBJ2-5 and V is TRBV7-8, with TRBD1 identical over 10 bases. The DNA end is a closer match to TRBJ2-7, so the J assignment may be wrong. The CDR3 sequence is 18 residues long. Germline CDR1 and CDR2: SGHVS and FQNEAQ. In DNA, the CDR3 is TGTGCCAGCAGCTTAGAGGGACAGGGGACCTATCACTCCTACGAGCAGTACTTC. It translates to CASSLEGQGTYHSYEQYF.

This clone showed up just a few times. J is TRBJ1-5 and V is TRBV7-9, with 7 bases fitting TRBD1. The germline V gene encodes CDR1 SEHNR and CDR2 FQNEAQ (reference sequence). This CDR3 has 15 residues. Trimming cost V 1 base and J 2 bases; bases outside gene matches: 2. CDR3 coding DNA: TGTGCCAGCAGCTTAGGCACAGGGGGCAATCAGCCCCAGCATTTT. Its protein product is CASSLGTGGNQPQHF.

Here the CDR3 DNA reads TGTGCCAGCAGTTTTGGCAGGGGGCTGGATTCACCCCTCCACTTT. It codes for CASSFGRGLDSPLHF. The gene calls are TRBV28 and TRBJ1-6; 8 bases agree with TRBD1. V lost 3 bases to trimming and J lost 8 bases; unmatched junction nucleotides: 6. Germline CDR1 and CDR2: MDHEN and SYDVKM. The CDR3 loop spans 15 amino acids.

This chain joins TRBV29-1 and TRBJ2-7; D is perhaps TRBD2 (6 bases). CDR1 SQVTM and CDR2 ANQGSEA come from the germline V gene. This CDR3 contains 14 residues. Trimming removed 3 bases at V and 1 base at J, with 13 bases between. The CDR3 nucleotides read TGCAGCGTTGAGGGCGCTAGCGAATCCTACGAGCAGTACTTC. This sequence encodes CSVEGASESYEQYF.

This CDR3 reads CASSLSGPSGTLHF. As DNA, the CDR3 is TGTGCCAGCAGTTTATCAGGGCCGTCGGGGACCCTCCACTTT. The chain couples TRBV27 to TRBJ1-6, with D unresolved. CDR1 is MNHEY and CDR2 is SMNVEV in the germline V gene (reference sequence). The CDR3 has 14 amino acids. V gave up 0 bases and J gave up 14 bases, with 14 bases separating them.

This CDR3 is CASSNPRKGRAEAFF. CDR3 sequence (DNA): TGTGCCAGCAGCAATCCCCGAAAGGGCCGCGCTGAAGCTTTCTTT. This chain connects TRBV6-6 to TRBJ1-1; D is unclear. The germline CDR1 and CDR2 sequences are MNHNY and SVGAGI (reference sequence). Trimming pared 6 bases from V and 6 bases from J, leaving 20 bases between. This CDR3 is 15 amino acids long.

The chain couples TRBV6-4 to TRBJ2-1; maybe TRBD1 (6 bases). The germline V and J ends were trimmed by 2 bases and 0 bases, with 11 bases remaining between them. The CDR3 sequence is 16 residues long. Germline V gene lookup returns CDR1 MRHNA and CDR2 SNTAGT. CDR3 amino acids: CASSDLTGSSYNEQFF. The CDR3 DNA follows: TGTGCCAGCAGTGACCTCACAGGGAGCTCCTACAATGAGCAGTTCTTC.

The rearrangement joins TRBV4-1 to TRBJ2-1, with TRBD2 identical over 7 bases. The germline CDR1 and CDR2 sequences are MGHRA and YSYEKL. This CDR3 has 17 amino acids. The V gene end was trimmed by 2 bases and the J gene end by 0 bases; junction bases not matched to a gene: 7. CDR3 bases: TGCGCCAGCAGCCAACAACGGGGGGTGAGCTCCTACAATGAGCAGTTCTTC. It specifies CASSQQRGVSSYNEQFF.

This chain uses TRBV19 with TRBJ1-5, with a weak D call TRBD1 (6 bases). CDR1 is LNHDA and CDR2 is SQIVND in the germline V gene (reference sequence). V was clipped by 7 bases and J by 2 bases, with 9 bases between them. The CDR3 is 13 residues long. CDR3 protein: CASKGGGNQPQHF. In DNA form, the CDR3 reads TGTGCCAGTAAAGGGGGTGGCAATCAGCCCCAGCATTTT.

The rearrangement uses TRBV7-8 and TRBJ2-1, with 7 nucleotides matching TRBD2. CDR3 length: 17 amino acids. The junction had 9 bases not matched to a gene; V was cut back by 2 bases and J by 2 bases. Germline CDR1 reads SGHVS; CDR2 reads FQNEAQ. CDR3 sequence reads: CASSLTLGEGPYNEQFF. CDR3 in DNA: TGTGCCAGCAGCTTAACCTTGGGGGAGGGCCCCTACAATGAGCAGTTCTTC.

The chain combines TRBV7-2 with TRBJ1-2; TRBD1 agrees at 8 bases. The CDR3 extends over 17 amino acids. Germline lookup yields CDR1 SGHTA and CDR2 FQGNSA. The V and J ends lost 4 bases and 4 bases, in that order; junction bases with no gene match: 14. The CDR3 spells CASSSDRGRADSYGYTF. The CDR3 DNA reads TGTGCCAGCAGCTCCGACAGGGGCCGCGCCGATAGCTATGGCTACACCTTC.

This rearrangement joins TRBV10-3 to TRBJ2-1; the D gene is possibly TRBD1 (5 bases). The CDR3 extends over 16 amino acids. Germline CDR1 is ENHRY and CDR2 is SYGVKD. Trimming took off 0 bases at V and 16 bases at J, with 25 bases between the two ends. This CDR3 reads CAISESIQAKPNFCFF. The CDR3 nucleotides read TGTGCCATCAGTGAGTCGATACAGGCCAAACCGAACTTCTGTTTCTTC.

The chain uses TRBV6-6 and TRBJ1-4, with 7 positions matching TRBD1. V was clipped by 2 bases and J by 6 bases; unmatched bases: 6. There are 15 residues in the CDR3. Looked up from germline, CDR1 is MNHNY and CDR2 is SVGAGI (reference sequence). The CDR3 here is CASSYITGADEKLFF. The CDR3 DNA reads TGTGCCAGCAGTTACATTACAGGGGCAGATGAAAAACTGTTTTTT.

The chain couples TRBV13 to TRBJ2-5, with D possibly being TRBD1 or TRBD2 (5 bases each). Germline V gene lookup returns CDR1 PRHDT and CDR2 FYEKMQ (reference sequence). The CDR3 has 15 amino acids. V lost 4 bases and J lost 5, with 17 bases in between. The CDR3 is CASSSREGAGETQYF. CDR3 sequence (DNA): TGTGCCAGCAGCTCAAGAGAGGGCGCAGGGGAGACCCAGTACTTC.

The chain uses TRBV5-1 and TRBJ2-3; 10 bases line up with TRBD2. Per the germline V gene, CDR1 is SGHRS and CDR2 is YFSETQ. Trimming removed 0 bases from V and 5 bases from J; junction bases left unmatched: 6. This CDR3 region has 16 residues. CDR3 sequence (DNA): TGCGCCAGCAGCTTGGCCGGGGTAGCGGGAGGAGATACGCAGTATTTT. It translates to CASSLAGVAGGDTQYF.

This chain connects TRBV2 to TRBJ2-5, with 11 bases fitting TRBD2. The end of the DNA fits TRBJ2-7 better, so the J call may be wrong. The germline CDR1 and CDR2 sequences are SNHLY and FYNNEI. The CDR3 has 14 amino acids. The CDR3 loop is CASRQTSGNYEQYF. The CDR3 nucleotides are TGTGCCAGCAGGCAGACTAGCGGGAACTACGAGCAGTACTTC.

In DNA form, the CDR3 reads TGTGCCAGTAGTACCCCGGGAGTGAACACTGAAGCTTTCTTT. Translated: CASSTPGVNTEAFF. The chain recombines TRBV19 with TRBJ1-1, with D hard to call. The CDR3 is 14 residues long. Trimming cost V 4 bases and J 0 bases, with 9 bases left between them. Germline-derived CDR1 and CDR2 are LNHDA and SQIVND (reference sequence). Drawing the rest from reference TRBV19 and TRBJ1-1, the complete variable domain is DGGITQSPKYLFRKEGQNVTLSCEQNLNHDAMYWYRQDPGQGLRLIYYSQIVNDFQKGDIAEGYSVSREKKESFPLTVTSAQKNPTAFYLCASSTPGVNTEAFFGQGTRLTVV.